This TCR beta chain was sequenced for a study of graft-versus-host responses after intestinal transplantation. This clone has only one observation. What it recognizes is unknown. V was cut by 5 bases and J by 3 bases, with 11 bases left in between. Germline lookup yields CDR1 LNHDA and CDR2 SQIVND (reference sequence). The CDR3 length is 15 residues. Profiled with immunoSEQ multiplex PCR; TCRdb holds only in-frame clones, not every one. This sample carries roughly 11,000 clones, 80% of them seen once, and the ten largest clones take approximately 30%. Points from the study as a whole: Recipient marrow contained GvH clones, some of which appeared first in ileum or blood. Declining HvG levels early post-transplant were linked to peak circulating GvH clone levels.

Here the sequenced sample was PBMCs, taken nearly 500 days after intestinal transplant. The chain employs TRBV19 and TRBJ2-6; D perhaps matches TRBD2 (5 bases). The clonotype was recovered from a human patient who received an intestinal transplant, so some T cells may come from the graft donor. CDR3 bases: TGTGCCAGTAGTCCGGGCGGGCTTGGGGCCAACGTCCTGACTTTC. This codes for CASSPGGLGANVLTF.